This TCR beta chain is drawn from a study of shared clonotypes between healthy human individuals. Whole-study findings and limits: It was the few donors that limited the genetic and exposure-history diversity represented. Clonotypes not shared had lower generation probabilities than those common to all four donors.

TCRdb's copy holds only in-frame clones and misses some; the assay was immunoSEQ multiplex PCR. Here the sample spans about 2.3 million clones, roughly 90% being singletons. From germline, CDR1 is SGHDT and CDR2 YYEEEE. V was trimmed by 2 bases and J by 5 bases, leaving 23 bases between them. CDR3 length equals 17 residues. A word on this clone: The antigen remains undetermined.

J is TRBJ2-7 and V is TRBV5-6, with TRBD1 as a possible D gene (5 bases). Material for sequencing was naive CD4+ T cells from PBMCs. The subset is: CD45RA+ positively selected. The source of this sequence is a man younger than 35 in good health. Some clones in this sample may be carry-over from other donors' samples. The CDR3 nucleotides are TGTGCCAGCAGCTTTTTAGGGGTCCGCCAGCGCCCCCACGAGCAGTACTTC. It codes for CASSFLGVRQRPHEQYF.